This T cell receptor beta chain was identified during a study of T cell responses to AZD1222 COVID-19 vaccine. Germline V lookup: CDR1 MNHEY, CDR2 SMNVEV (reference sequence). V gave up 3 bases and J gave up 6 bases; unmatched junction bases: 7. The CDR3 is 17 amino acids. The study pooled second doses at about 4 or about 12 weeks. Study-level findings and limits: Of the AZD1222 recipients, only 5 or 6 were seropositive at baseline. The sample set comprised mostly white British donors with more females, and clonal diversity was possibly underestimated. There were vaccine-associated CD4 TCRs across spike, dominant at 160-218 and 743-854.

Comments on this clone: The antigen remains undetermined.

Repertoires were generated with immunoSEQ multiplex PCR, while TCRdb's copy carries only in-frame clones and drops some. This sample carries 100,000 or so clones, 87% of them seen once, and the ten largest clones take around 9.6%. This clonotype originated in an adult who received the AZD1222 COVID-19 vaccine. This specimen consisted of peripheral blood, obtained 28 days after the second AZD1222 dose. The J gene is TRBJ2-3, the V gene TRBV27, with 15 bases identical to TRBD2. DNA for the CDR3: TGTGCCAGCAGTTTTCTGGGACTAGCGGGAGGTTGGGATACGCAGTATTTT. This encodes CASSFLGLAGGWDTQYF.